This T cell receptor (beta chain) was sequenced during a study of neurological immune-mediated disorders. Overall study context: Secondary progressive disease was present in 3, and relapsing-remitting disease in around 31, of the roughly 35 multiple sclerosis patients. Study-wide results and limits: Phylogenetic analysis grouped 18 of 34 multiple sclerosis patients' repertoires together, suggesting a possible repertoire signature.

V lost 0 bases and J 0 bases, leaving 7 bases between the germline ends. Germline CDR1 and CDR2: SGHRS and YFSETQ. The CDR3 runs to 15 residues. TCRdb analysed the 5' RACE reads with MiXCR anew, one entry per CDR3 protein. Altogether 80,000 to 100,000 distinct CDR3 sequences are present, 5.8% being singletons, with the ten largest covering roughly 7.9%. Time point described: longitudinal time-point 2. This clonotype was recorded many times. Its antigen is not known. V is TRBV5-1 and J is TRBJ1-3, with D possibly being TRBD1 (5 bases). The receptor was isolated from an older woman with multiple sclerosis. The sequenced material came from PBMCs. The CDR3 region is CASSLAGNSGNTIYF. Written as DNA, the CDR3 is TGCGCCAGCAGCTTGGCAGGGAACTCTGGAAACACCATATATTTT.